The source of this T cell receptor beta chain is a study of OX40 agonist ivuxolimab in advanced cancers. Turning to the study itself: Patients in the trial were receiving intravenous ivuxolimab every 2 weeks, at doses of 0.01 to 10 mg/kg. A history of anti-PD-1, anti-PD-L1 or anti-CTLA-4 therapy was acceptable, and roughly 40% had some.

CDR1 and CDR2 from the germline V gene are MRHNA and SNTAGT. The CDR3 consists of 12 residues. V shed 2 bases and J shed 12 bases, with 11 bases lying between them. Assay: immunoSEQ multiplex PCR; the TCRdb copy retains only in-frame clones and omits some. The sample comprises roughly 80,000 clones, 80% to 90% of which are singletons, and approximately 2% rests with the top ten. This sample comprised CD4+ or CD8+ T cells sorted from blood, obtained in a trial of the OX40 agonist ivuxolimab. This clonotype was obtained from an adult with an advanced solid tumor such as melanoma, head and neck, liver or kidney cancer. The chain is built from TRBV6-4 and TRBJ2-1; D might be TRBD1 or TRBD2, each matching 6 bases. Written as DNA, the CDR3 is TGTGCCAGCAGTGACGGGGGGCTAAGGCAGTTCTTC. This encodes CASSDGGLRQFF.